This passage covers 26 T cell receptor beta chains from one sample sequenced in a study of T cell repertoires in cytomegalovirus infection (dated by TCRdb to between 2018 and 2020). The treatment or condition label of this sample denotes: in vitro stimulation with specific CMV peptide epitopes to enrich CMV-specific T cells. These receptors have no known antigen. TCRdb shows the sequencer as Illumina HiSeq 1500. Using fastp at Q25 and MiXCR, TCRdb reprocessed the public reads and kept productive beta chains. Rows matching on CDR3 protein sequence are summarized as one entry with the most common DNA and genes. The sample table records roughly 90,000 distinct CDR3 sequences; 25% to 30% of these occur just once. Of the sample, around 68% is held by the ten largest clones. Material: CD8+ T cells from cultured PBMCs, obtained from culture after CMV antigen stimulation. The source is a human donor in good health (CMV status not recorded). Some clones in this sample may be carry-over from other donors' samples.

The V gene is TRBV3-1, the J gene TRBJ1-2, with 10 nucleotides matching TRBD1. CDR3 length: 18 amino acids. Unmatched junction bases numbered 9, after V lost 0 bases and J lost 2 bases. Per germline, CDR1 LGHDT and CDR2 YNNKEL (reference sequence). The CDR3 sequence is CASSQERETGGINYGYTF. For the CDR3, the DNA is TGTGCCAGCAGCCAAGAACGAGAGACAGGGGGCATAAACTATGGCTACACCTTC.

The sample holds a few counts of this clonotype. The chain uses TRBV2 and TRBJ1-1; D unclear. V was trimmed by 8 bases and J by 5 bases, leaving 6 bases between them. The V gene's germline CDR1 is SNHLY and CDR2 FYNNEI. The CDR3 has 10 amino acids. CDR3 in DNA: TGTGCCAGCCTGGTTACTGAAGCTTTCTTT. This translates into CASLVTEAFF.

In this sample, this clonotype turned up a few times. J is TRBJ2-7 and V is TRBV6-1, with 16 positions matching TRBD2. V dropped 8 bases and J dropped 4; count of bases not matched to a gene: 5. Germline V CDR1 and CDR2: MNHNS, SASEGT. The CDR3 spans 15 residues. CDR3 loop: CASHKGLAGGYEQYF. The CDR3 nucleotides read TGTGCCAGCCACAAGGGACTAGCGGGGGGGTACGAGCAGTACTTC.

This rearrangement joins TRBV5-1 to TRBJ1-1, with TRBD1 as a possible D gene (6 bases). CDR3 length: 16 amino acids. V lost 5 bases and J 2 bases, leaving 19 bases between the germline ends. Germline V gene sequence: CDR1 SGHRS, CDR2 YFSETQ. CDR3: CASSVGGPYENTEAFF. Written as DNA, the CDR3 is TGCGCCAGCAGTGTTGGGGGGCCTTATGAAAACACTGAAGCTTTCTTT.

Concerning this clonotype: The junction differs from germline at one of its ends, possibly a read error. The chain combines TRBV7-9 with TRBJ2-1, with TRBD2 matching 10 bases. The CDR3 loop spans 19 amino acids. Germline V gene sequence: CDR1 SEHNR, CDR2 FQNEAQ (reference sequence). The CDR3, as DNA: TGTGCCAGCAGCATAGCGGGAGGTGGCACCCTAAGCTCCTACAATGAGCAGTTCTTC. This gives the protein CASSIAGGGTLSSYNEQFF.

The chain links TRBV14 to TRBJ1-2; no firm D call. Between the trimmed V and J ends, which lost 1 base and 8 bases, there was a span of 8 bases. Per the germline V gene, CDR1 is SGHDN and CDR2 is FVKESK. This CDR3 is built from 12 residues. CDR3 sequence reads: CASSQVREGYTF. CDR3 DNA: TGTGCCAGCAGCCAAGTTCGGGAGGGCTACACCTTC.

This clonotype was seen only a few times. This sequence joins TRBV19 and TRBJ1-1; TRBD1 agrees at 8 bases. Trimming took 3 bases from V and 4 from J; bases not matched to a gene: 7. The germline gives CDR1 LNHDA, CDR2 SQIVND (reference sequence). The CDR3 consists of 15 residues. The CDR3 DNA reads TGTGCCAGTAGTATCTACTGGACAGGGCGCACTGAAGCTTTCTTT. Translated: CASSIYWTGRTEAFF.

CDR3 sequence reads: CASTPARGYNEQFF. The CDR3 nucleotides are TGTGCCAGCACCCCCGCCCGGGGATACAATGAGCAGTTCTTC. The gene calls are TRBV11-2 and TRBJ2-1; a weak D match, TRBD2 (5 bases). CDR3 length: 14 amino acids. With 7 bases removed from V and 4 bases from J, the gap between germline ends came to 14 bases. Germline loops: CDR1 SGHAT, CDR2 FQNNGV.

The chain links TRBV20-1 to TRBJ2-7; 7 bases line up with TRBD1. Trimming removed 0 bases from V and 2 bases from J; junction bases left unmatched: 4. There are 14 residues in the CDR3. Germline V lookup: CDR1 DFQATT, CDR2 SNEGSKA (reference sequence). CDR3 amino acids: CSARERDRTYEQYF. As DNA, the CDR3 is TGCAGTGCTAGAGAGAGGGACAGAACCTACGAGCAGTACTTC.

The J gene is TRBJ2-6, the V gene TRBV20-1; D might be TRBD2 (7 bases). The CDR3 loop spans 18 amino acids. Trimming shortened V by 3 bases and J by 3 bases, and 21 bases separated the two germline ends. CDR1 and CDR2 (germline): DFQATT, SNEGSKA (reference sequence). CDR3 DNA: TGCAGTGCTAGTGGCCTCGAGGGGGGGCGATATGGGGCCAACGTCCTGACTTTC. This gives the protein CSASGLEGGRYGANVLTF.

Remarks on this clonotype: Possible read error: a much larger clone is one base away. This chain connects TRBV7-8 to TRBJ2-7; TRBD1 matches 7 bases. CDR1 and CDR2 from the germline V gene are SGHVS and FQNEAQ. The CDR3 has 13 amino acids. The CDR3 nucleotides read TGTGCCAGCAGCGTGGGACAGTCCTACAAGCAGTACTTC. Its protein product is CASSVGQSYKQYF.

This clonotype was recorded at least ten times. The chain combines TRBV6-1 with TRBJ2-7, with a weak D call TRBD2 (7 bases). Trimming left V 4 bases short and J 3 bases short, with 13 bases between. The CDR3 is made up of 14 amino acids. Germline V CDR1 and CDR2: MNHNS, SASEGT. CDR3 protein: CASSVQGGGYEQYF. The CDR3 coding sequence is TGTGCCAGCAGTGTACAGGGAGGGGGCTACGAGCAGTACTTC.

This clonotype was found many times. This chain uses TRBV12-3 or TRBV12-4 with TRBJ2-2; 10 bases are shared with TRBD2. The CDR3 loop spans 16 amino acids. With 3 bases clipped from V and 0 bases from J, the junction kept 1 base outside the gene matches. CDR3 DNA: TGTGCCAGCAGTTTCGGACTAGCGGCGAACACCGGGGAGCTGTTTTTT. This codes for CASSFGLAANTGELFF.

V gene TRBV20-1 combines with J gene TRBJ2-7; D unclear. Trimming cost V 3 bases and J 7 bases, with 10 bases left between them. The CDR3 has 11 amino acids. Germline values: CDR1 DFQATT, CDR2 SNEGSKA (reference sequence). CDR3 bases: TGCAGTGCTAGCGTGGCGGATGAGCAGTACTTC. This translates into CSASVADEQYF.

In its sample, this clonotype was seen a few times. This chain joins TRBV27 and TRBJ2-7; maybe TRBD2 (5 bases). This CDR3 contains 14 residues. CDR1 and CDR2 from the germline V gene are MNHEY and SMNVEV (reference sequence). The germline V and J ends were trimmed by 0 bases and 0 bases, with 6 bases remaining between them. The CDR3: CASSLSGDSYEQYF. CDR3 DNA: TGTGCCAGCAGTTTATCCGGGGACTCCTACGAGCAGTACTTC.

This clonotype was observed a few times. The chain has TRBV5-4 and TRBJ1-2; D is unclear. The CDR3 has 11 amino acids. Trimming took 4 bases from V and 4 from J, leaving 5 bases between them. In germline, CDR1 is SGHNT, CDR2 YYREEE (reference sequence). The CDR3 protein is CASSGLYGYTF. The CDR3 DNA reads TGTGCCAGCAGCGGTCTCTATGGCTACACCTTC. Using reference TRBV5-4 and TRBJ1-2 for the parts outside the CDR3, the full variable domain is ETGVTQSPTHLIKTRGQQVTLRCSSQSGHNTVSWYQQALGQGPQFIFQYYREEENGRGNFPPRFSGLQFPNYSSELNVNALELDDSALYLCASSGLYGYTFGSGTRLTVV.

In its sample, this clonotype was seen a few times. For the CDR3, the DNA is TGTGCCAGCAGTCCCTTGGACGGGGGACGGAACACTGAAGCTTTCTTT. It translates to CASSPLDGGRNTEAFF. V gene TRBV7-9 combines with J gene TRBJ1-1; weak D call: TRBD1 (5 bases). This CDR3 is built from 16 residues. Germline CDR1 reads SEHNR; CDR2 reads FQNEAQ (reference sequence). V was shortened by 6 bases and J by 1 base, with 18 bases between the two germline ends. Together with reference TRBV7-9 and TRBJ1-1, the CDR3 gives the full variable domain: DTGVSQNPRHKITKRGQNVTFRCDPISEHNRLYWYRQTLGQGPEFLTYFQNEAQLEKSRLLSDRFSAERPKGSFSTLEIQRTEQGDSAMYLCASSPLDGGRNTEAFFGQGTRLTVV.

V usage is TRBV7-9 and J usage is TRBJ2-7; D possibly matches TRBD1 or TRBD2 (5 bases each). The CDR3 contains 16 residues. Germline assignment: CDR1 SEHNR and CDR2 FQNEAQ (reference sequence). V was cut by 2 bases and J by 0 bases, with 14 bases left in between. As DNA, the CDR3 is TGTGCCAGCAGCTTATTCGGGACGGAAGACTCCTACGAGCAGTACTTC. Translating it yields CASSLFGTEDSYEQYF.

This clonotype has more than one count but fewer than ten. The genes are TRBV5-5 and TRBJ2-3, with a possible D match to TRBD2 (6 bases). The CDR3 runs to 14 residues. With 1 base removed from V and 5 bases from J, the gap between germline ends came to 11 bases. From germline, CDR1 is SGHKS and CDR2 YYEKEE (reference sequence). CDR3 sequence reads: CASSLSGLGDTQYF. CDR3 sequence (DNA): TGTGCCAGCAGCTTGAGCGGGTTGGGAGATACGCAGTATTTT. Supplemented by reference TRBV5-5 and TRBJ2-3, the full variable domain reads DAGVTQSPTHLIKTRGQQVTLRCSPISGHKSVSWYQQVLGQGPQFIFQYYEKEERGRGNFPDRFSARQFPNYSSELNVNALLLGDSALYLCASSLSGLGDTQYFGPGTRLTVL.

For the CDR3, the DNA is TGTGCCAGCAGTTTCGGGACAGGGTACACTGAAGCTTTCTTT. This translates into CASSFGTGYTEAFF. The chain uses TRBV12-3 or TRBV12-4 and TRBJ1-1; 9 bases are shared with TRBD1. CDR3 size: 14 residues. The V gene end was trimmed by 3 bases and the J gene end by 3 bases; junction bases not matched to a gene: 2.

This clonotype was picked up a small number of times. This chain connects TRBV12-5 to TRBJ1-4, with D unresolved. The CDR3 loop spans 14 amino acids. The germline V gene encodes CDR1 LGHNT and CDR2 FRNRAP. The V end lost 3 bases, the J end lost 8 bases, and 13 bases lay between the germline ends. The CDR3 bases are TGTGCTAGTGGTTTCGGGCCGGTCCAAGAAAAACTGTTTTTT. It encodes CASGFGPVQEKLFF.

In its sample, this clonotype was seen many times. The chain's CDR3 is CASSGDRVSEKLFF. The CDR3 region has the DNA TGTGCCAGCAGCGGGGACAGGGTCAGTGAAAAACTGTTTTTT. The V gene is TRBV5-6, the J gene TRBJ1-4, with TRBD1 matching 9 bases. The CDR3 contains 14 residues. V lost 4 bases, J lost 7 bases, and 5 bases stayed unmatched. Per the germline V gene, CDR1 is SGHDT and CDR2 is YYEEEE.

This clonotype has just one count. The chain carries TRBV28 and TRBJ1-2; D gene unclear. Germline V lookup: CDR1 MDHEN, CDR2 SYDVKM. There are 12 residues in the CDR3. Between the trimmed V and J ends, which lost 8 bases and 0 bases, there was a span of 7 bases. CDR3 in amino acids: CASDSTNYGYTF. The CDR3 nucleotides are TGTGCCAGCGACTCCACTAACTATGGCTACACCTTC.

This clonotype showed up many times. This chain links TRBV28 with TRBJ2-5, with D possibly matching TRBD2 (7 bases). Trimming took 10 bases from V and 1 from J, leaving 13 bases between them. The CDR3 runs 13 residues. Germline V CDR1 and CDR2: MDHEN, SYDVKM. This CDR3 is CATTGRVQETQYF. The DNA for the CDR3 is TGTGCCACCACAGGGAGGGTCCAAGAGACCCAGTACTTC.

This rearrangement joins TRBV2 to TRBJ1-6; D perhaps matches TRBD1 (6 bases). This CDR3 has 16 residues. The V end lost 3 bases, the J end lost 0 bases, and 9 bases lay between the germline ends. CDR1 and CDR2 (germline): SNHLY, FYNNEI. CDR3 bases: TGTGCCAGCAGTGAGGACAGCAGCTCCTATAATTCACCCCTCCACTTT. Translating it yields CASSEDSSSYNSPLHF.

The rearrangement links TRBV12-3 or TRBV12-4 to TRBJ1-5; no clear D. Trimming stripped 3 bases from V and 4 bases from J, with 10 bases between. The CDR3 spans 14 residues. CDR3 protein: CASSLSNWNQPQHF. Written as DNA, the CDR3 is TGTGCCAGCAGTTTGAGTAATTGGAATCAGCCCCAGCATTTT.